The 20 T cell receptor beta chains listed next were all sequenced from one sample in a study of T-cell memory formation after mild COVID-19. Using its own MiXCR run on the 5' RACE reads, TCRdb lists one record per CDR3 protein. The sample shows roughly 600,000 distinct CDR3 sequences, roughly 18% of them seen only once. The sequenced material came from PBMCs or a T cell subset sorted from them (not recorded which). The source is an adult woman who had mild COVID-19 (a few samples of this study predate the infection). Cell type and time point are not known.

This clonotype was recorded a few times. V usage is TRBV29-1 and J usage is TRBJ2-1; 11 nucleotides align to TRBD2. CDR1 is SQVTM, CDR2 ANQGSEA, per germline. V was pared by 4 bases and J by 6 bases, with 8 bases of the junction left unmatched. The CDR3 covers 15 residues. CDR3 bases: TGCAGCGTTGGGCTACTAGCGGGAGTTTCCAATGAGCAGTTCTTC. It encodes CSVGLLAGVSNEQFF.

V gene TRBV12-3 or TRBV12-4 combines with J gene TRBJ1-3; 8 nucleotides line up with TRBD1. This CDR3 has 16 amino acids. Germline trimming cut 5 bases from V and 0 bases from J; bases unmatched to any gene: 6. CDR3 coding DNA: TGTGCCAGCAGTCTCGACAGGGGAATCTCTGGAAACACCATATATTTT. Protein product: CASSLDRGISGNTIYF.

This clonotype occurred a few times. The gene calls are TRBV6-5 and TRBJ2-1; D call uncertain. Trimming removed 4 bases at V and 0 bases at J, with 16 bases between. The germline CDR1 and CDR2 sequences are MNHEY and SVGAGI. The CDR3 contains 17 residues. The CDR3 DNA follows: TGTGCCAGCAGTTTTTCCCCCTCGGAAAGCTCCTACAATGAGCAGTTCTTC. Translating gives CASSFSPSESSYNEQFF.

Only a few counts were recorded for this clonotype. The V call is TRBV9, the J call TRBJ2-3; 11 nucleotides match TRBD2. Looked up from germline, CDR1 is SGDLS and CDR2 is YYNGEE. There are 16 residues in the CDR3. V lost 4 bases, J lost 5 bases, and 9 bases stayed unmatched. The CDR3 coding sequence is TGTGCCAGCAGCCACAGTCTAGCGGGAGGACGAGATACGCAGTATTTT. Encoded protein: CASSHSLAGGRDTQYF.

This chain uses TRBV7-2 with TRBJ2-3; a possible D gene is TRBD2 (6 bases). The germline V and J ends were trimmed by 3 bases and 1 base, with 14 bases remaining between them. The germline V gene has CDR1 SGHTA and CDR2 FQGNSA. The CDR3 loop spans 16 amino acids. The CDR3 nucleotides are TGTGCCAGCAGCTTGGGCAGCGGGCTAGGCACAGATACGCAGTATTTT. Its translation is CASSLGSGLGTDTQYF.

This clonotype was observed a few times. The chain couples TRBV2 to TRBJ1-1; D is uncertain. The CDR3 has 15 amino acids. The V end lost 4 bases, the J end lost 2 bases, and 14 bases lay between the germline ends. Germline V gene lookup returns CDR1 SNHLY and CDR2 FYNNEI. In DNA form, the CDR3 reads TGTGCCAGCAGTGGGTCGGCAGGTTCTAACACTGAAGCTTTCTTT. This codes for CASSGSAGSNTEAFF.

V and J are TRBV6-1 and TRBJ2-1, with TRBD2 identical over 8 bases. V lost 3 bases, J lost 8 bases, and 12 bases stayed unmatched. The germline CDR1 and CDR2 sequences are MNHNS and SASEGT. The CDR3 sequence is 16 residues long. The CDR3 reads CASSDNGRGSLDEQFF. The CDR3 nucleotides are TGTGCCAGCAGTGATAACGGGAGGGGGAGTCTGGATGAGCAGTTCTTC.

This clonotype was seen repeatedly, ten times or more. This chain connects TRBV11-2 to TRBJ2-1; unclear D gene. The V gene's germline CDR1 is SGHAT and CDR2 FQNNGV. Trimming took 6 bases from V and 8 from J, leaving 20 bases between them. This CDR3 has 15 amino acids. This CDR3 is CASSLGRADYHEQFF. The CDR3 region has the DNA TGTGCCAGCAGTCTAGGCCGGGCCGATTATCATGAGCAGTTCTTC.

J is TRBJ1-3 and V is TRBV3-1; possibly TRBD1 for D (5 bases). There are 14 residues in the CDR3. Germline-derived CDR1 and CDR2 are LGHDT and YNNKEL (reference sequence). The ends were cut back, 6 bases at V and 3 bases at J, with 12 bases in the middle. CDR3 coding DNA: TGTGCCAGCAGGCCCGGGACGGTTGGAAACACCATATATTTT. As protein: CASRPGTVGNTIYF.

The CDR3 DNA reads as TGTGCCAGCACTCTCCCGGGACAGGGCTACAATGAGCAGTTCTTC. It encodes CASTLPGQGYNEQFF. The chain joins TRBV28 to TRBJ2-1; 9 bases match TRBD1. Germline assignment: CDR1 MDHEN and CDR2 SYDVKM. The CDR3 extends over 15 amino acids. V shed 7 bases and J 3 bases; nucleotides not matched to a gene: 7.

The CDR3 DNA sequence: TGCGCCAGCAGCCAAGCCGAGCGGGGGGTTCAAGAGACCCAGTACTTC. Amino acids: CASSQAERGVQETQYF. The rearrangement links TRBV4-1 to TRBJ2-5; 9 bases are shared with TRBD2. CDR1 and CDR2 from the germline V gene are MGHRA and YSYEKL. V shed 1 base, J shed 2 bases, and the junction held 5 bases outside the gene matches. This CDR3 is built from 16 residues.

The V gene is TRBV9, the J gene TRBJ2-1; TRBD2 matches at 8 bases. This CDR3 has 18 amino acids. The V and J ends lost 1 base and 2 bases, in that order; junction bases with no gene match: 11. The V gene's germline CDR1 is SGDLS and CDR2 YYNGEE. The CDR3 bases are TGTGCCAGCAGCGTAACAGGTAGCGGGGCGTGGACCTACAATGAGCAGTTCTTC. It codes for CASSVTGSGAWTYNEQFF.

The chain has TRBV27 and TRBJ2-7; the D gene could be TRBD1 or TRBD2 (5 bases each). Germline CDR1 reads MNHEY; CDR2 reads SMNVEV (reference sequence). Trimming pared 4 bases from V and 4 bases from J, leaving 11 bases between. This CDR3 has 13 amino acids. The CDR3 DNA reads TGTGCCAGCAGTTGGGGACGCGGGTACGAGCAGTACTTC. It translates to CASSWGRGYEQYF.

This clonotype is a singleton in its sample. The V call is TRBV7-8, the J call TRBJ1-4; a possible D gene is TRBD1 (6 bases). The V end lost 5 bases, the J end lost 6 bases, and 19 bases lay between the germline ends. CDR1 SGHVS and CDR2 FQNEAQ come from the germline V gene. The CDR3 spans 16 residues. This CDR3 reads CASSPGVQGWYEKLFF. CDR3 in DNA: TGTGCCAGCAGCCCAGGAGTACAGGGCTGGTATGAAAAACTGTTTTTT.

This sequence joins TRBV5-1 and TRBJ2-1; TRBD2 is a possible D gene (5 bases). This CDR3 region has 14 residues. CDR1 SGHRS and CDR2 YFSETQ come from the germline V gene. V was cut by 1 base and J by 7 bases, with 12 bases left in between. CDR3 sequence (DNA): TGCGCCAGCAGCTTGATCGGGGTCGGAAATGAGCAGTTCTTC. It yields the protein CASSLIGVGNEQFF.

V and J are TRBV18 and TRBJ2-1, with D possibly TRBD2 on 6 matching bases. Germline V CDR1 and CDR2: KGHSH, LQKENI. V was pared by 3 bases and J by 0 bases, with 9 bases between. The CDR3 has 15 residues. DNA of the CDR3: TGTGCCAGCTCACCGGTGGAGGGCTCCTACAATGAGCAGTTCTTC. Translating gives CASSPVEGSYNEQFF.

The chain's CDR3 is CAIRTSGGGTSEQFF. In DNA, the CDR3 is TGTGCCATCAGGACTAGCGGGGGGGGTACAAGTGAGCAGTTCTTC. This chain connects TRBV10-3 to TRBJ2-1; 14 bases fit TRBD2. Trimming cost V 6 bases and J 9 bases; bases outside gene matches: 7. This CDR3 is 15 amino acids long. The germline V gene has CDR1 ENHRY and CDR2 SYGVKD.

The V gene is TRBV27, the J gene TRBJ2-1; 8 nucleotides agree with TRBD1. Trimming removed 4 bases from V and 6 bases from J; junction bases left unmatched: 2. The CDR3 is made up of 13 amino acids. Per germline, CDR1 MNHEY and CDR2 SMNVEV (reference sequence). The CDR3 DNA sequence: TGTGCCAGCAGTTGGGACAGGATCAATGAGCAGTTCTTC. Amino acids: CASSWDRINEQFF.

The V call is TRBV6-6, the J call TRBJ2-5, with 12 bases lining up with TRBD2. J was trimmed by 5 bases and V by 2 bases; bases with no gene match: 6. The V gene's germline CDR1 is MNHNY and CDR2 SVGAGI (reference sequence). The CDR3 totals 16 residues. The CDR3 sequence: CASSYHLAGGGETQYF. The DNA for the CDR3 is TGTGCCAGCAGTTACCACCTAGCGGGAGGGGGGGAGACCCAGTACTTC.

This sequence joins TRBV7-6 and TRBJ1-4; tentative D call: TRBD1 (5 bases). The CDR3 spans 13 residues. In germline, CDR1 is SGHVS, CDR2 FNYEAQ. Trimming took off 5 bases at V and 12 bases at J, with 16 bases between the two ends. In nucleotides, the CDR3 is TGTGCCAGCAGCGCTGGGGCCGGGCGGGAACTGTTTTTT. This gives the protein CASSAGAGRELFF. The full variable domain, rest sourced from reference TRBV7-6 and TRBJ1-4, is GAGVSQSPRYKVTKRGQDVALRCDPISGHVSLYWYRQALGQGPEFLTYFNYEAQQDKSGLPNDRFSAERPEGSISTLTIQRTEQRDSAMYRCASSAGAGRELFFGSGTQLSVL.